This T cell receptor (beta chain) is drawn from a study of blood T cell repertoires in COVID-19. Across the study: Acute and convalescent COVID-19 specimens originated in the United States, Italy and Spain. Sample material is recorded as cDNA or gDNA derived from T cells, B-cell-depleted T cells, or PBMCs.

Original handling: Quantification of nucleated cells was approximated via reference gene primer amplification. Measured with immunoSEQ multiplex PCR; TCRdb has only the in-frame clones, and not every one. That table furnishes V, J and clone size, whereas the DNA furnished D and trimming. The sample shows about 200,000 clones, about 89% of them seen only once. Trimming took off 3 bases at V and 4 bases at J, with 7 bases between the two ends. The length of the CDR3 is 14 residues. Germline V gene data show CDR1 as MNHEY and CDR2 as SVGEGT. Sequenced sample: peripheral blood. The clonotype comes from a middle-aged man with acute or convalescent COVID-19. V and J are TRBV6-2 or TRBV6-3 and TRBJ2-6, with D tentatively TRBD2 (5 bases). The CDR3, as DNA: TGTGCCAGCAGTTATCCGGGAGGGGCCAACGTCCTGACTTTC. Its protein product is CASSYPGGANVLTF.